This T cell receptor (beta chain) was found in a study of cytomegalovirus exposure and HLA in healthy donors. The study's findings and limits: Later work showed greater clonal expansion in HLA-associated TCR beta chains than in equally common others. In an earlier analysis, about 87% or about 30%: the productive usage of most TCR beta V segments.

Primers for the PCR totalled 60 Vbeta and 13 Jbeta. Assay: immunoSEQ multiplex PCR; the TCRdb copy retains only in-frame clones and omits some. The table has approximately 160,000 clones, around four fifths seen once. The germline gives CDR1 MNHNY, CDR2 SVGAGI (reference sequence). There are 11 residues in the CDR3. Trimming pared 11 bases from V and 6 bases from J, leaving 11 bases between. The table lists this clone with a few counts. The antigen remains undetermined. The origin of this receptor is a man aged 18 to 29 in good health and CMV-seropositive. The chain carries TRBV6-6 and TRBJ2-1; possible D gene TRBD2, 5 bases. Sequenced input: PBMCs. CDR3: CAVSGGNEQFF. The CDR3 DNA reads TGTGCCGTCAGTGGAGGCAATGAGCAGTTCTTC.